This TCR beta chain was identified during a study of cytomegalovirus exposure and HLA in healthy donors. The length of the CDR3 is 15 residues. Between the trimmed V and J ends, which lost 3 bases and 0 bases, there was a span of 12 bases. Germline V gives CDR1 LGHNT, CDR2 FRNRAP. The study ran its PCR with 60 Vbeta and 13 Jbeta primers. Here immunoSEQ multiplex PCR was the method, and the copy in TCRdb shows in-frame clones only, minus some. The sample comprises 100,000 to 150,000 clones, 80% to 85% of which are singletons, and about 1% rests with the top ten. Sequencing was performed on PBMCs. The chain combines TRBV12-5 with TRBJ2-7; D possibly corresponds to TRBD1 (6 bases). The clonotype was recovered from a woman aged 25 to 45 in good health and CMV-seronegative. The CDR3 is CASGFWTADSYEQYF. CDR3 sequence (DNA): TGTGCTAGTGGTTTTTGGACAGCTGACTCCTACGAGCAGTACTTC.